This T cell receptor beta chain derives from a study of OX40 agonist ivuxolimab in advanced cancers. Study-level background: People in dose escalation had one of these cancers: hepatocellular carcinoma, melanoma, renal cell or head and neck cancer. A mean age of around 66 years, range roughly 23 to 79, was recorded, and roughly 83% were male.

Any history of autoimmune disease or systemic immunosuppression disqualified patients. Peripheral blood came from all dose cohorts at three timepoints. The sample holds a few counts of this clone. The CDR3 runs 15 residues. Sequencing was performed with immunoSEQ multiplex PCR; in TCRdb, only in-frame clones are kept and a portion is missing. The table shows tens of thousands of clones, with roughly 81% occurring only once. The sequence was collected from an adult with an advanced solid tumor such as melanoma, head and neck, liver or kidney cancer. The material sequenced was CD4+ or CD8+ T cells sorted from blood, taken in a trial of the OX40 agonist ivuxolimab. The chain uses TRBV21-1 and TRBJ1-4; the table's D call, TRBD1, was not checked against the DNA. TRBV21-1 is given as a pseudogene. The CDR3 protein is CASMIRDRDNEKLFF. Written as DNA, the CDR3 is TGTGCCAGCATGATCCGGGACAGAGATAATGAAAAACTGTTTTTT.